This T cell receptor (beta chain) was identified in a study of T cell responses to AZD1222 COVID-19 vaccine. Findings and caveats of the study: Rises in breadth and depth of Spike-specific TCRs came after two AZD1222 doses.

Sequencing used immunoSEQ multiplex PCR; TCRdb keeps in-frame clones, though not all of them. The sample consists of some 180,000 clones, over 80% of them appearing once. Germline V gives CDR1 LGHDT, CDR2 YNNKEL (reference sequence). Trimming pared 5 bases from V and 8 bases from J, leaving 18 bases between. The CDR3 has 15 amino acids. As concerns this clone: Its antigen is not known.

Source: peripheral blood, taken on day 0 of AZD1222 vaccination. The V gene is TRBV3-1 (or the pseudogene TRBV3-2), the J gene TRBJ2-2; either TRBD1 or TRBD2 may supply D (5 bases each). This TCR derives from an adult in good health. The CDR3 here is CASSSGTPRVGELFF. The CDR3 DNA reads as TGTGCCAGCAGCTCCGGGACCCCAAGAGTTGGGGAGCTGTTTTTT.